This T cell receptor (beta chain) was observed in a study of CD8 T cells in ankylosing spondylitis. Study-wide results and limits: In reactive arthritis synovial fluid and blood, some motif variants had been reported before. The authors reported significant enrichment of disease-linked clones in matched ankylosing spondylitis synovial fluid. Within peripheral blood, clones linked to disease were CD8+ and relatively rare. Ankylosing spondylitis blood appeared to be characterized by a TCR beta motif of fewer than ten highly homologous variants.

TCRdb independently ran MiXCR on the 5' RACE reads; one entry per CDR3 protein. The sample carries about 300,000 distinct CDR3 sequences, approximately 10% recorded once. As regards this clonotype: Its antigen is not known.

The sample consisted of blood, either unsorted or a sorted T cell fraction (not recorded which). The clonotype originates from a female donor with ankylosing spondylitis or in good health (not recorded which).

CDR3 DNA: TGCGCCAGCAGCTGGGGGGGGGAATCCTACAATGAGCAGTTCTTC. It translates to CASSWGGESYNEQFF. J is TRBJ2-1 and V is TRBV5-1; the match to TRBD2 covers 7 bases. V shed 3 bases and J 1 base; nucleotides not matched to a gene: 4. The CDR3 sequence is 15 residues long. CDR1 and CDR2 from the germline V gene are SGHRS and YFSETQ.